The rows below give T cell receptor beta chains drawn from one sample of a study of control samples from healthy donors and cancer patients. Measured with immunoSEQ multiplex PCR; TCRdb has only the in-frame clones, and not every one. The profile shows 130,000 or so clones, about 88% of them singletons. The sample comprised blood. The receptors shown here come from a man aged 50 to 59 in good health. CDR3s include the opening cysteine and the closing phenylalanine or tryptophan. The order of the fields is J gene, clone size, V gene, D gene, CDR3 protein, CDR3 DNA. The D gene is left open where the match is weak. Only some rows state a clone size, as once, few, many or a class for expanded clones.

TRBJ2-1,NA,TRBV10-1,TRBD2,CASSASGGADEQFF,TGCGCCAGCAGTGCTAGCGGGGGGGCGGATGAGCAGTTCTTC
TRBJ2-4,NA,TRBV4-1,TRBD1,CASSQPPGTGTTKNIQYF,TGCGCCAGCAGCCAACCGCCAGGGACAGGGACCACCAAAAACATTCAGTACTTC
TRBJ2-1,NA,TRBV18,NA,CASSPPGGAWSNEQFF,TGTGCCAGCTCACCACCGGGGGGGGCGTGGAGCAATGAGCAGTTCTTC
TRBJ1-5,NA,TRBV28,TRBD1,CASSLLGTGSNQPQHF,TGTGCCAGCAGTTTATTGGGGACAGGGTCGAATCAGCCCCAGCATTTT
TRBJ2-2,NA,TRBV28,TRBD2,CASTEGGGGNTGELFF,TGTGCCAGCACCGAAGGCGGGGGTGGAAACACCGGGGAGCTGTTTTTT
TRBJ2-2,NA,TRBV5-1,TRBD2,CASSLGRGANTGELFF,TGCGCCAGCAGCTTGGGGCGGGGGGCGAACACCGGGGAGCTGTTTTTT
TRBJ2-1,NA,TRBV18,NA,CASSPSGEQFF,TGTGCCAGCTCACCCTCCGGCGAGCAGTTCTTC
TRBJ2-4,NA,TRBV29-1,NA,CSVEEGRNIQYF,TGCAGCGTTGAAGAAGGCAGAAACATTCAGTACTTC
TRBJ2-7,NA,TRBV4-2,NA,CASSQPGLGNEQYF,TGTGCCAGCAGCCAACCGGGACTGGGCAACGAGCAGTACTTC
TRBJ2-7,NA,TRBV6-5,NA,CASSQIFYEQYF,TGTGCCAGCAGTCAGATTTTCTACGAGCAGTACTTC
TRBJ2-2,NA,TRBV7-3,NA,CASSRDGGELFF,TGTGCCAGCAGTCGGGACGGCGGGGAGCTGTTTTTT
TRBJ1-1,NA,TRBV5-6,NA,CASSLFGGTNTEAFF,TGTGCCAGCAGCTTGTTTGGGGGCACGAACACTGAAGCTTTCTTT
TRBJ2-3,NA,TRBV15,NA,CATSRVAGQSDTQYF,TGTGCCACCAGCAGAGTCGCCGGACAGTCAGATACGCAGTATTTT
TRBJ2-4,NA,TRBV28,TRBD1,CASSKTGVGIQYF,TGTGCCAGCAGTAAGACAGGGGTTGGCATTCAGTACTTC
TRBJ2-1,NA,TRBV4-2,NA,CASSQVNQNSYNEQFF,TGTGCCAGCAGCCAAGTAAATCAGAACTCCTACAATGAGCAGTTCTTC
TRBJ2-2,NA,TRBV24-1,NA,CATSGGPPGELFF,TGTGCCACCAGTGGAGGACCGCCCGGGGAGCTGTTTTTT
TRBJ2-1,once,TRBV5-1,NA,CASSLTPSSRFDEQFF,TGCGCCAGCAGCCTGACGCCTTCCAGCAGGTTCGATGAGCAGTTCTTC
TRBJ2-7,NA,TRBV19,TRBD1,CASSTRDSPDYEQYF,TGTGCCAGTAGTACCCGGGACAGCCCGGACTACGAGCAGTACTTC
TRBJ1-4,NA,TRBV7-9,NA,CASSIQGENEKLFF,TGTGCCAGCAGCATACAGGGCGAGAATGAAAAACTGTTTTTT
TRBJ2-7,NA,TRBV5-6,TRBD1,CASSFFTGTGYHEQYF,TGTGCCAGCAGCTTCTTTACCGGGACAGGGTACCACGAGCAGTACTTC
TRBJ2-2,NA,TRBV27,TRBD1,CASSPGTGHGELFF,TGTGCCAGCAGTCCCGGGACAGGGCACGGGGAGCTGTTTTTT
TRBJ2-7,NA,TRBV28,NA,CASSSPGSIAYEQYF,TGTGCCAGCAGTTCGCCGGGCTCCATAGCCTACGAGCAGTACTTC
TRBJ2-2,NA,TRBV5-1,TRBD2,CASSDNLGTSGNTGELFF,TGCGCCAGCAGCGATAACCTAGGGACTAGCGGGAACACCGGGGAGCTGTTTTTT
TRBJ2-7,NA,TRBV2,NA,CASSESRVGEQYF,TGTGCCAGCAGTGAAAGCCGGGTGGGGGAGCAGTACTTC
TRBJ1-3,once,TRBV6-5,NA,CASSRSLQFGNTIYF,TGTGCCAGCAGTCGTTCCCTTCAATTTGGAAACACCATATATTTT
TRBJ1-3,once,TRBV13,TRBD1,CASSPRDRRDTIYF,TGTGCCAGCAGCCCACGGGACAGGAGGGACACCATATATTTT
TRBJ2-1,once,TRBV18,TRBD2,CASSPWGTIMDNEQFF,TGTGCCAGCTCACCATGGGGGACTATTATGGACAATGAGCAGTTCTTC
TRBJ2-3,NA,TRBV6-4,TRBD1,CATGQGSTDTQYF,TGTGCCACCGGACAGGGCAGCACAGATACGCAGTATTTT
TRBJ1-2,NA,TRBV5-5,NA,CASSTRENYGYTF,TGTGCCAGCAGCACCAGGGAGAACTATGGCTACACCTTC
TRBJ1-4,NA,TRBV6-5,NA,CASTPTGGGKLFF,TGTGCCAGCACCCCTACGGGCGGCGGAAAACTGTTTTTT
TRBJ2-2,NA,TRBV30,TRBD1,CAWARQGQHTGELFF,TGTGCCTGGGCAAGACAGGGTCAGCACACCGGGGAGCTGTTTTTT
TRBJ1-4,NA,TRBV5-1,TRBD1,CASSLWDRGDEKLFF,TGCGCCAGCAGCCTGTGGGACAGGGGCGATGAAAAACTGTTTTTT
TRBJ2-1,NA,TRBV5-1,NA,CASSFGRFGNEQFF,TGCGCCAGCAGCTTTGGACGGTTCGGGAATGAGCAGTTCTTC
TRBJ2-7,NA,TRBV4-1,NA,CASSQDITSYEQYF,TGCGCCAGCAGCCAAGATATCACGTCCTACGAGCAGTACTTC
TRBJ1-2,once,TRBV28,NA,CATLGDGYTF,TGTGCCACCTTGGGGGATGGCTACACCTTC
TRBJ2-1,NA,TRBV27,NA,CASSSPGGPYNEQFF,TGTGCCAGCAGTTCCCCCGGGGGCCCCTACAATGAGCAGTTCTTC
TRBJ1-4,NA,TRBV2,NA,CASSRHRDTNEKLFF,TGTGCCAGCAGCCGCCACAGAGATACTAATGAAAAACTGTTTTTT
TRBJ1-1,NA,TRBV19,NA,CASLPSGHWNTEAFF,TGTGCCAGCCTACCGTCGGGACACTGGAACACTGAAGCTTTCTTT
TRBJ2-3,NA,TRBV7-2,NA,CASSPQRTDTQYF,TGTGCCAGCAGCCCCCAGCGTACAGATACGCAGTATTTT
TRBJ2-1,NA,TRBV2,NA,CASSDFIVSSYNEQFF,TGTGCCAGCAGTGACTTTATAGTGAGCTCCTACAATGAGCAGTTCTTC
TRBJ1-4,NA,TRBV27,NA,CATAIRGGNRRSNEKLFF,TGTGCCACCGCCATCCGTGGAGGCAACCGACGAAGTAATGAAAAACTGTTTTTT
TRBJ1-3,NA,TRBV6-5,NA,CASRLQVHSGNTIYF,TGTGCCAGCAGACTGCAGGTTCACTCTGGAAACACCATATATTTT
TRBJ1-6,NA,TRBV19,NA,CASSQGPVGNSPLHF,TGTGCCAGTAGTCAAGGACCGGTGGGTAATTCACCCCTCCACTTT
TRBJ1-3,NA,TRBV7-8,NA,CASSSLQTLSGNTIYF,TGTGCCAGCAGCTCGCTACAGACACTCTCTGGAAACACCATATATTTT
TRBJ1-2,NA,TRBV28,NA,CASSAFQRGGGYTF,TGTGCCAGCAGTGCCTTCCAGAGGGGAGGCGGCTACACCTTC
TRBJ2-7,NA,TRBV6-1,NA,CASSEDGAMERAYEQYF,TGTGCCAGCAGTGAAGACGGGGCTATGGAGCGGGCCTACGAGCAGTACTTC
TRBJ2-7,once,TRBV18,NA,CASSPPTAVMQYF,TGTGCCAGCTCACCACCGACAGCTGTTATGCAGTACTTC
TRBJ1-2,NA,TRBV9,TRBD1,CASSVEGQGLYGYTF,TGTGCCAGCAGCGTAGAGGGACAGGGCCTCTATGGCTACACCTTC
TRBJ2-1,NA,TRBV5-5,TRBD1,CASSLGGGADNEQFF,TGTGCCAGCAGCTTGGGAGGGGGCGCTGACAATGAGCAGTTCTTC
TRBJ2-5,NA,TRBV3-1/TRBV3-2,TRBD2,CASSPGTSGKTQYF,TGTGCCAGCAGCCCCGGGACTAGCGGAAAAACCCAGTACTTC
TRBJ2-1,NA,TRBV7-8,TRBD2,CASSLSASGGSSSYNEQFF,TGTGCCAGCAGCCTATCAGCTAGCGGGGGGTCGAGCTCCTACAATGAGCAGTTCTTC
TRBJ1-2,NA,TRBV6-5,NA,CASSPWGYTNYGYTF,TGTGCCAGCAGTCCCTGGGGATACACTAACTATGGCTACACCTTC
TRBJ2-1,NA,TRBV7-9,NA,CASSFIGYEQFF,TGTGCCAGCAGCTTTATAGGGTATGAGCAGTTCTTC
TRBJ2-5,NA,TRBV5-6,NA,CASSLVQTGRQETQYF,TGTGCCAGCAGCTTGGTCCAGACAGGGAGGCAAGAGACCCAGTACTTC